A single sample gave rise to the 30 T cell receptor beta chains below, sequenced in a study of breast tumors, draining lymph nodes, adjacent tissues. TCRdb re-analysed the multiplex PCR reads in MiXCR, keeping a single row per CDR3 protein. Among about 230,000 distinct CDR3 sequences listed, 32% were seen once. The lymph nodes were axillary draining lymph nodes from breast cancer patients. Source material: axillary lymph node tissue. The receptors shown here come from a female donor with breast cancer. Some clones in this sample may be carry-over from other donors' samples.

This clonotype was seen repeatedly, ten times or more. The chain is built from TRBV7-8 and TRBJ2-7; D is perhaps TRBD2 (6 bases). The V and J ends lost 4 bases and 5 bases respectively, with 15 bases between them. CDR3 size: 14 residues. Germline assignment: CDR1 SGHVS and CDR2 FQNEAQ. CDR3 nucleotide sequence: TGTGCCAGCAGCTGGTCGGGGACTGCTGACGAGCAGTACTTC. Translating it yields CASSWSGTADEQYF.

The chain links TRBV20-1 to TRBJ2-7, with 10 bases fitting TRBD2. The germline V gene has CDR1 DFQATT and CDR2 SNEGSKA (reference sequence). The J segment lost 7 bases and the V segment lost 4 bases, leaving 10 bases of the junction unmatched. This CDR3 is 14 amino acids long. In DNA, the CDR3 is TGCAGTGCTACGGGTAGCGGGAGGACCGGGGAGCAGTACTTC. Its translation: CSATGSGRTGEQYF.

This clonotype was detected a few times. A much bigger clone sits one base away, suggesting this may be a read error. The CDR3 does not end in the conserved phenylalanine or tryptophan, so this is likely a read error. J is TRBJ2-7 and V is TRBV11-1; D possibly corresponds to TRBD2 (6 bases). Trimming pared 2 bases from V and 0 bases from J, leaving 11 bases between. CDR3 size: 15 residues. Germline CDR1 SGHAT, CDR2 FQDESV (reference sequence). CDR3 DNA sequence: TGTGCCAGCAGCTTAATTGCGGGGAGCTCCTACGAGCAGTACCTC. Translating it yields CASSLIAGSSYEQYL.

For this clonotype: A read error may be the cause here, since a much bigger clone is one base away. The chain couples TRBV12-3 or TRBV12-4 to TRBJ2-2; D unresolved. V was cut by 4 bases and J by 7 bases, with 4 bases left in between. The CDR3 has 11 amino acids. The CDR3 DNA follows: TGTGCCAGCAGTTGCGTCGGGGAGCTGTTTTTT. This sequence encodes CASSCVGELFF.

Points on this clonotype: A much larger clone differs by one base, so this may be a read error. CDR3 DNA sequence: TGTGCCAGCAACCGACTCCTTACGAGCTCCTACGAGCAGTACTTC. As protein: CASNRLLTSSYEQYF. V is TRBV5-6 and J is TRBJ2-7; D is undetermined. V lost 6 bases, J lost 0 bases, and 16 bases lay in between. This CDR3 comprises 15 residues. CDR1 and CDR2 (germline): SGHDT, YYEEEE.

The chain is built from TRBV14 and TRBJ1-3; D gene unclear. Germline loops: CDR1 SGHDN, CDR2 FVKESK. The CDR3 totals 11 residues. The V end was cut by 1 base, the J end by 8 bases, with 3 bases between. CDR3 bases: TGTGCCAGCAGCCAAGGGTACACCATATATTTT. It specifies CASSQGYTIYF.

This clonotype was observed at least ten times. The chain has TRBV11-3 and TRBJ2-7; 8 bases fit TRBD2. Germline lookup yields CDR1 SGHNT and CDR2 YENEEA. This CDR3 is built from 16 residues. The J segment lost 1 base and the V segment lost 0 bases, leaving 5 bases of the junction unmatched. The CDR3 region has the DNA TGTGCCAGCAGCTTAGACGGGGGGGACGGATCCTACGAGCAGTACTTC. Translated, it gives CASSLDGGDGSYEQYF.

The chain is built from TRBV19 and TRBJ2-7, with 16 bases matching TRBD2. Trimming took 5 bases from V and 6 from J; bases not matched to a gene: 7. Germline lookup yields CDR1 LNHDA and CDR2 SQIVND (reference sequence). The CDR3 totals 16 residues. The CDR3 nucleotides read TGTGCCAGTAGTGCCTCGGGACTAGCGGGAGGGTCCGAGCAGTACTTC. It codes for CASSASGLAGGSEQYF.

This clonotype was detected many times. The CDR3 nucleotides read TGCAGCGCTGGACAGGGGGGTCAGCCCCAGCATTTT. Translated: CSAGQGGQPQHF. The chain uses TRBV29-1 and TRBJ1-5; TRBD1 aligns across 10 bases. The V gene's germline CDR1 is SQVTM and CDR2 ANQGSEA. This CDR3 spans 12 amino acids. Germline trimming cut 7 bases from V and 6 bases from J; bases unmatched to any gene: 3.

Comment on this clonotype: A junction end diverges from the germline sequence, so it may reflect a read error. The J gene is TRBJ2-7, the V gene TRBV11-2; TRBD2 matches 10 bases. The V gene's germline CDR1 is SGHAT and CDR2 FQNNGV. CDR3 length equals 17 residues. CDR3 region: CASSVDGGLARHYGQYF. The CDR3 bases are TGTGCCAGCAGCGTGGACGGGGGACTAGCGAGACACTACGGGCAGTACTTC.

This clonotype was recorded a few times. The rearrangement joins TRBV5-7 to TRBJ2-2; the D gene could be TRBD1 or TRBD2 (5 bases each). TRBV5-7 is filed as an ORF, its function uncertain. Trimming removed 0 bases at V and 2 bases at J, with 11 bases between. This CDR3 spans 16 amino acids. CDR3 in amino acids: CASSLADGANTGELFF. CDR3 nucleotides: TGTGCCAGCAGCTTGGCCGACGGGGCCAACACCGGGGAGCTGTTTTTT.

This clonotype came up many times. The chain is built from TRBV5-8 and TRBJ2-3; D possibly corresponds to TRBD2 (6 bases). The CDR3 runs 17 residues. Trimming left V 0 bases short and J 2 bases short, with 16 bases between. Germline V gene sequence: CDR1 SGHTS, CDR2 YDEGEE. In DNA, the CDR3 is TGTGCCAGCAGCTTGGCCATCCGTGGCGGGGCCACAGATACGCAGTATTTT. Its protein is CASSLAIRGGATDTQYF. The full variable domain, completed using reference TRBV5-8 and TRBJ2-3, is EAGVTQSPTHLIKTRGQQATLRCSPISGHTSVYWYQQALGLGLQFLLWYDEGEERNRGNFPPRFSGRQFPNYSSELNVNALELEDSALYLCASSLAIRGGATDTQYFGPGTRLTVL.

This clonotype was observed at least ten times. V and J are TRBV7-2 and TRBJ2-5; D possibly uses TRBD1 or TRBD2 (6 bases each). The CDR3 has 15 residues. Trimming left V 1 base short and J 5 bases short, with 14 bases between. Germline CDR1 SGHTA, CDR2 FQGNSA. CDR3 loop: CASSLVGGPEETQYF. Here the CDR3 DNA reads TGTGCCAGCAGCTTAGTTGGGGGGCCGGAGGAGACCCAGTACTTC.

The chain couples TRBV19 to TRBJ1-6; TRBD1 matches at 12 bases. CDR1 and CDR2 from the germline V gene are LNHDA and SQIVND (reference sequence). This CDR3 spans 15 amino acids. V was clipped by 5 bases and J by 9 bases; unmatched bases: 5. The DNA for the CDR3 is TGTGCCAGTAGTGCCGGGACAGGGGGCGGTTCACCCCTCCACTTT. It translates to CASSAGTGGGSPLHF.

The rearrangement joins TRBV6-1 to TRBJ2-6; the D gene is possibly TRBD1 (6 bases). V was cut by 5 bases and J by 5 bases, with 19 bases left in between. This CDR3 is built from 17 residues. In germline, CDR1 is MNHNS, CDR2 SASEGT. Written as DNA, the CDR3 is TGTGCCAGCAGTCTCATAGGGGGTATTCAAAGGGCCAACGTCCTGACTTTC. Its protein is CASSLIGGIQRANVLTF.

V is TRBV30 and J is TRBJ1-6; D not certain. Germline V gene lookup returns CDR1 GTSNPN and CDR2 SVGIG (reference sequence). CDR3 length: 13 amino acids. V was pared by 0 bases and J by 7 bases, with 7 bases between. The CDR3 DNA reads TGTGCCTGGAGTGTAGTGAGGAATTCACCCCTCCACTTT. Translation: CAWSVVRNSPLHF.

This clonotype was seen repeatedly, ten times or more. J is TRBJ2-2 and V is TRBV20-1; D gene ambiguous. Trimming left V 5 bases short and J 1 base short, with 11 bases between. The CDR3 contains 14 residues. Looked up from germline, CDR1 is DFQATT and CDR2 is SNEGSKA (reference sequence). The CDR3 DNA sequence: TGCAGTGCTTCCCGTGGCGGGAACACCGGGGAGCTGTTTTTT. It specifies CSASRGGNTGELFF.

This clonotype was counted many times. This chain uses TRBV7-2 with TRBJ1-1; D gene uncertain. Germline CDR1 reads SGHTA; CDR2 reads FQGNSA. The CDR3 has 14 residues. The ends were cut back, 5 bases at V and 0 bases at J, with 10 bases in the middle. CDR3 sequence reads: CASSRRRLNTEAFF. The CDR3 DNA follows: TGTGCCAGCAGCCGGCGGCGGCTGAACACTGAAGCTTTCTTT.

This clonotype was seen at least ten times. V usage is TRBV20-1 and J usage is TRBJ2-1; 10 bases agree with TRBD2. The V gene's germline CDR1 is DFQATT and CDR2 SNEGSKA (reference sequence). V gave up 1 base and J gave up 4 bases; unmatched junction bases: 1. The CDR3 length is 14 residues. The CDR3 spells CSARASGSYNEQFF. The CDR3 DNA sequence: TGCAGTGCTAGAGCTAGCGGGAGTTACAATGAGCAGTTCTTC.

The chain uses TRBV19 and TRBJ1-6; D is ambiguous. The CDR3 covers 15 residues. V shed 5 bases and J shed 8 bases, with 16 bases lying between them. The germline gives CDR1 LNHDA, CDR2 SQIVND (reference sequence). This CDR3 reads CASSLISDRDSPLHF. The CDR3 nucleotides are TGTGCCAGTAGTTTGATATCCGACCGGGATTCACCCCTCCACTTT.

CDR3 loop: CASSKSRGELFF. The CDR3 coding sequence is TGTGCCAGTAGTAAATCCAGAGGGGAGCTGTTTTTT. The chain joins TRBV19 to TRBJ2-2; no clear D. Germline V lookup: CDR1 LNHDA, CDR2 SQIVND (reference sequence). The CDR3 extends over 12 amino acids. Deletions cut 4 bases from V and 8 bases from J, with 8 bases between. The full variable domain, with the rest looked up from reference TRBV19 and TRBJ2-2, is DGGITQSPKYLFRKEGQNVTLSCEQNLNHDAMYWYRQDPGQGLRLIYYSQIVNDFQKGDIAEGYSVSREKKESFPLTVTSAQKNPTAFYLCASSKSRGELFFGEGSRLTVL.

This clonotype has a count of ten or more. The chain uses TRBV12-5 and TRBJ2-1; 9 bases line up with TRBD2. V lost 5 bases, J lost 11 bases, and 10 bases stayed unmatched. The V gene's germline CDR1 is LGHNT and CDR2 FRNRAP. The CDR3 runs to 14 residues. The CDR3 loop reads CASGPTGAGGQQFF. The CDR3 DNA sequence: TGTGCTAGTGGTCCCACAGGGGCGGGAGGGCAGCAGTTCTTC.

The sample holds many counts of this clonotype. The final CDR3 position lacks the conserved phenylalanine or tryptophan, pointing to a likely read error. The chain recombines TRBV4-1 with TRBJ2-3, with 7 bases lining up with TRBD1. V shed 6 bases and J 1 base; nucleotides not matched to a gene: 7. This CDR3 has 15 amino acids. Germline assignment: CDR1 MGHRA and CDR2 YSYEKL. The CDR3 DNA sequence: TGCGCCAGCAGTCTCAGACAGGGACGCACAGATACGCAGTATCTT. Translation: CASSLRQGRTDTQYL.

There are many counts of this clonotype. The rearrangement uses TRBV4-3 and TRBJ1-2; 9 bases line up with TRBD1. Trimming cost V 0 bases and J 8 bases; bases outside gene matches: 16. The germline V gene has CDR1 LGHNA and CDR2 YSLEER. This CDR3 is built from 18 residues. The CDR3 DNA follows: TGCGCCAGCAGCCAAGATCGAACAGGGGGCGCGGCCCTTTGGGGCTACACCTTC. Amino acids: CASSQDRTGGAALWGYTF.

This chain connects TRBV29-1 to TRBJ2-1; 8 bases map to TRBD1. The CDR3 loop spans 15 amino acids. Germline V gene lookup returns CDR1 SQVTM and CDR2 ANQGSEA. Losses at the gene ends were 2 bases for V and 6 bases for J; bases not matched to a gene: 9. The CDR3 is CSVENRGIHPNEQFF. The CDR3 region has the DNA TGCAGCGTTGAAAACAGGGGGATACACCCCAATGAGCAGTTCTTC.

The V and J genes are TRBV7-3 and TRBJ1-2; tentatively, D is TRBD1 (6 bases). The CDR3 loop spans 13 amino acids. Trimming left V 2 bases short and J 6 bases short, with 10 bases between. Germline V gene data show CDR1 as SGHTA and CDR2 as FQGTGA. The CDR3: CASSLWTVDGYTF. The DNA of the CDR3 is TGTGCCAGCAGCTTATGGACAGTGGATGGCTACACCTTC.

This clonotype was observed at least ten times. The chain is built from TRBV11-2 and TRBJ2-3; the D gene could be TRBD1 or TRBD2 (5 bases each). CDR1 and CDR2 (germline): SGHAT, FQNNGV. CDR3 length: 15 residues. V was clipped by 3 bases and J by 1 base, with 11 bases between them. The CDR3 DNA reads as TGTGCCAGCAGCTTGGGACGGGGTGGCACAGATACGCAGTATTTT. This encodes CASSLGRGGTDTQYF.

About this clonotype: A much bigger clone sits one base away, suggesting this may be a read error. No conserved phenylalanine or tryptophan is present at the end of the CDR3, so a read error is the likely explanation. CDR3 coding DNA: TGTGCCAGCAGCTTCAGAGCGGGCTACACAGATACGCAGTATTCT. Translating gives CASSFRAGYTDTQYS. The rearrangement links TRBV5-6 to TRBJ2-3; weak D call: TRBD2 (6 bases). This CDR3 has 15 residues. Trimming took 2 bases from V and 2 from J, leaving 12 bases between them. Germline CDR1 SGHDT, CDR2 YYEEEE.

This clonotype has at least ten counts. The CDR3 here is CASSVYLGSRETQYF. The CDR3 DNA is TGTGCCAGCAGCGTATATCTGGGTTCCCGGGAGACCCAGTACTTC. This chain uses TRBV9 with TRBJ2-5; D remains unclear. The CDR3 runs 15 residues. Trimming left V 1 base short and J 5 bases short, with 15 bases between. Looked up from germline, CDR1 is SGDLS and CDR2 is YYNGEE.

This clonotype was detected only a few times. One base away lies a much larger clone, so this may be a sequencing read error. The chain recombines TRBV13 with TRBJ2-1; maybe TRBD2 (6 bases). The CDR3 contains 13 residues. Looked up from germline, CDR1 is PRHDT and CDR2 is FYEKMQ (reference sequence). CDR3 protein: CASSAGPYSEQFF. The DNA for the CDR3 is TGTGCCAGCAGCGCGGGACCCTACAGTGAGCAGTTCTTC.